Below, 15 T cell receptor beta chains from the same sample are listed, as sequenced in a study of blood T cell repertoires in COVID-19. Sequencing was performed with immunoSEQ multiplex PCR; in TCRdb, only in-frame clones are kept and a portion is missing. The sample lists approximately 310,000 clones; around 85% were seen once. Source material: PBMCs or T cells enriched from blood (not recorded which). Every receptor here comes from a man aged 30 to 45 who had recovered from COVID-19.

The J gene is TRBJ2-1, the V gene TRBV18; D remains ambiguous. Per germline, CDR1 KGHSH and CDR2 LQKENI. Trimming pared 0 bases from V and 4 bases from J, leaving 10 bases between. This CDR3 has 15 residues. The CDR3 protein is CASSPPLAQYNEQFF. Written as DNA, the CDR3 is TGTGCCAGCTCACCACCGTTGGCACAATACAATGAGCAGTTCTTC.

The chain uses TRBV18 and TRBJ2-5, with no clear D. Trimming left V 0 bases short and J 3 bases short, with 5 bases between. CDR3 length: 13 amino acids. Germline V gene data show CDR1 as KGHSH and CDR2 as LQKENI. The CDR3 DNA reads as TGTGCCAGCTCACCACCGAGTGAAGAGACCCAGTACTTC. This translates into CASSPPSEETQYF.

The V call is TRBV21-1, the J call TRBJ1-1; whether TRBD1, the table's D call, matches the DNA was not checked. TRBV21-1 is termed a pseudogene. This CDR3 region has 13 residues. CDR3 amino acids: CASIKTGGTEAFF. The CDR3 bases are TGTGCCAGCATCAAAACAGGGGGCACTGAAGCTTTCTTT.

V gene TRBV30 combines with J gene TRBJ1-6; 7 nucleotides match TRBD1. CDR1 is GTSNPN and CDR2 is SVGIG in the germline V gene (reference sequence). Losses at the gene ends were 3 bases for V and 10 bases for J; bases not matched to a gene: 6. This CDR3 spans 13 amino acids. In DNA, the CDR3 is TGTGCCTGGAGCGGTCAGGGGGACTCACCCCTCCACTTT. Amino acid sequence: CAWSGQGDSPLHF.

CDR3 DNA sequence: TGCGCCAGCAGCCGGACCGGGACAGGGGGCGTGTATGGCTCACCCCTCCACTTT. Its protein is CASSRTGTGGVYGSPLHF. This rearrangement joins TRBV23-1 to TRBJ1-6, with 12 bases lining up with TRBD1. TRBV23-1 is classed as an ORF, of uncertain function. The V gene end was trimmed by 6 bases and the J gene end by 10 bases; junction bases not matched to a gene: 16. The CDR3 consists of 18 residues.

This chain uses TRBV19 with TRBJ2-3; 7 bases line up with TRBD1. Trimming cost V 1 base and J 2 bases; bases outside gene matches: 6. Germline CDR1 and CDR2: LNHDA and SQIVND (reference sequence). This CDR3 spans 16 amino acids. CDR3 nucleotide sequence: TGTGCCAGTAGTATAGGAGCAGGGGGTCTCACAGATACGCAGTATTTT. It is translated as CASSIGAGGLTDTQYF.

V and J are TRBV29-1 and TRBJ1-1, with unresolved D. V was cut by 0 bases and J by 5 bases, with 13 bases left in between. The V gene's germline CDR1 is SQVTM and CDR2 ANQGSEA. This CDR3 contains 14 residues. The CDR3 loop reads CSVEDARVRTEAFF. The CDR3 bases are TGCAGCGTTGAAGACGCTCGGGTAAGGACTGAAGCTTTCTTT.

The chain carries TRBV6-2 or TRBV6-3 and TRBJ2-3; TRBD1 agrees at 7 bases. The ends lost 4 bases at V and 2 bases at J; junction bases unmatched: 6. Germline loops: CDR1 MNHEY, CDR2 SVGEGT. CDR3 length: 15 amino acids. The CDR3 DNA reads as TGTGCCAGCAGTTTCCGGGACAGACCCACAGATACGCAGTATTTT. Its protein is CASSFRDRPTDTQYF.

The J gene is TRBJ2-7, the V gene TRBV5-4, with 8 bases lining up with TRBD1. V was clipped by 4 bases and J by 3 bases; unmatched bases: 9. Germline CDR1 SGHNT, CDR2 YYREEE (reference sequence). The CDR3 runs 15 residues. The CDR3 reads CASSPPGTGNYEQYF. Here the CDR3 DNA reads TGTGCCAGCAGCCCACCCGGGACAGGCAACTACGAGCAGTACTTC.

This rearrangement joins TRBV5-1 to TRBJ2-6; D uncertain. Trimming left V 4 bases short and J 0 bases short, with 14 bases between. The CDR3 spans 17 residues. The V gene's germline CDR1 is SGHRS and CDR2 YFSETQ. The CDR3 nucleotides are TGCGCCAGCAGCCAAATATCCAGGATCTCTGGGGCCAACGTCCTGACTTTC. This translates into CASSQISRISGANVLTF.

This rearrangement joins TRBV7-2 to TRBJ1-2; a weak D match, TRBD1 (5 bases). The CDR3 loop spans 14 amino acids. Germline CDR1 is SGHTA and CDR2 is FQGNSA. Trimming left V 2 bases short and J 1 base short, with 8 bases between. The CDR3 sequence: CASSLMTDNYGYTF. The DNA for the CDR3 is TGTGCCAGCAGCTTAATGACAGATAACTATGGCTACACCTTC.

The chain combines TRBV20-1 with TRBJ1-2; D is possibly TRBD1 (6 bases). From germline, CDR1 is DFQATT and CDR2 SNEGSKA (reference sequence). The CDR3 runs 16 residues. V gave up 3 bases and J gave up 2 bases, with 19 bases separating them. The CDR3, as DNA: TGCAGTGCTAGTACAGGGTCCCCCAGAGGGAACTATGGCTACACCTTC. Amino acid sequence: CSASTGSPRGNYGYTF.

V is TRBV11-2 and J is TRBJ1-1; D is unclear. Germline V gene lookup returns CDR1 SGHAT and CDR2 FQNNGV. The CDR3 extends over 13 amino acids. V dropped 4 bases and J dropped 1 base, with 7 bases sitting between them. The CDR3 DNA follows: TGTGCCAGCAGCTCAACACGGAACACTGAAGCTTTCTTT. Translation: CASSSTRNTEAFF. Looking up the rest from reference TRBV11-2 and TRBJ1-1 gives the full variable domain: EAGVAQSPRYKIIEKRQSVAFWCNPISGHATLYWYQQILGQGPKLLIQFQNNGVVDDSQLPKDRFSAERLKGVDSTLKIQPAKLEDSAVYLCASSSTRNTEAFFGQGTRLTVV.

The chain carries TRBV6-2 or TRBV6-3 and TRBJ1-5; no definite D call. Trimming cost V 5 bases and J 7 bases, with 12 bases left between them. This CDR3 has 13 amino acids. Germline V gives CDR1 MNHEY, CDR2 SVGEGT. Here the CDR3 reads CASSVGEVQPQHF. The DNA of the CDR3 is TGTGCCAGCAGTGTTGGGGAGGTACAGCCCCAGCATTTT.

The V call is TRBV5-1, the J call TRBJ1-1; no firm D call. Germline lookup yields CDR1 SGHRS and CDR2 YFSETQ. The CDR3 loop spans 15 amino acids. Trimming left V 5 bases short and J 1 base short, with 15 bases between. This chain's CDR3 is CASRISAVSNTEAFF. The CDR3 DNA reads TGCGCCAGCAGAATAAGCGCGGTATCGAACACTGAAGCTTTCTTT.